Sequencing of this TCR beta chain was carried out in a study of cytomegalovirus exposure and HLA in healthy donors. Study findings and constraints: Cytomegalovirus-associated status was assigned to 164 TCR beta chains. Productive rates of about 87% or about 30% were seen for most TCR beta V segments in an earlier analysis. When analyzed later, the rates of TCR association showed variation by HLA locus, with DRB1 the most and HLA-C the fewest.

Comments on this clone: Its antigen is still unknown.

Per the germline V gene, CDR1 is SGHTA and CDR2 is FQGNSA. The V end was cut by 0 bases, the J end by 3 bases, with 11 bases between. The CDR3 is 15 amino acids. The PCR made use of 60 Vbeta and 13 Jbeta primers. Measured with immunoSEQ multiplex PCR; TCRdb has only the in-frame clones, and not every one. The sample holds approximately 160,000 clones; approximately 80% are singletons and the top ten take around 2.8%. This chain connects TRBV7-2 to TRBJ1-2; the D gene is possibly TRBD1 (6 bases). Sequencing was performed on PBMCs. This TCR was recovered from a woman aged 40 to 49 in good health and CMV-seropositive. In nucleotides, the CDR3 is TGTGCCAGCAGCTTAGCACAGGGTGGTGACTATGGCTACACCTTC. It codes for CASSLAQGGDYGYTF. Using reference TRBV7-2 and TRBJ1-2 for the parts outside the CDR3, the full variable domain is GAGVSQSPSNKVTEKGKDVELRCDPISGHTALYWYRQSLGQGLEFLIYFQGNSAPDKSGLPSDRFSAERTGGSVSTLTIQRTQQEDSAVYLCASSLAQGGDYGYTFGSGTRLTVV.